This passage covers 3 T cell receptor beta chains from one sample sequenced in a study of blood T cell repertoires in COVID-19. Assay used: immunoSEQ multiplex PCR; TCRdb lists only in-frame clones, some missing. The data hold some 200,000 clones, with 75% to 90% observed a single time. The sample comprised PBMCs or T cells enriched from blood (not recorded which). These receptor sequences come from a woman younger than 30 in a cohort exposed to, infected with or recovered from COVID-19 (not recorded which).

The J gene is TRBJ1-2, the V gene TRBV2; D is perhaps TRBD1 (6 bases). CDR3 length: 15 amino acids. Germline assignment: CDR1 SNHLY and CDR2 FYNNEI. V lost 4 bases and J lost 4, with 16 bases in between. CDR3 DNA sequence: TGTGCCAGCAGTGTCGCGCCAGGGGAAATCTATGGCTACACCTTC. This sequence encodes CASSVAPGEIYGYTF.

The V gene is TRBV19, the J gene TRBJ2-1; TRBD2 matches at 8 bases. This CDR3 region has 17 residues. Germline V lookup: CDR1 LNHDA, CDR2 SQIVND (reference sequence). Trimming at V came to 0 bases and at J to 4 bases, leaving 8 bases not matched to a gene. The CDR3 spells CASSIDPPEREYNEQFF. In nucleotides, the CDR3 is TGTGCCAGTAGTATAGATCCTCCGGAGCGGGAGTACAATGAGCAGTTCTTC.

The chain is built from TRBV5-1 and TRBJ1-2; D is undetermined. Per the germline V gene, CDR1 is SGHRS and CDR2 is YFSETQ. Trimming cost V 0 bases and J 1 base, with 4 bases left between them. This CDR3 is 13 amino acids long. CDR3 coding DNA: TGCGCCAGCAGCTTGGCAGATAACTATGGCTACACCTTC. Protein sequence: CASSLADNYGYTF.